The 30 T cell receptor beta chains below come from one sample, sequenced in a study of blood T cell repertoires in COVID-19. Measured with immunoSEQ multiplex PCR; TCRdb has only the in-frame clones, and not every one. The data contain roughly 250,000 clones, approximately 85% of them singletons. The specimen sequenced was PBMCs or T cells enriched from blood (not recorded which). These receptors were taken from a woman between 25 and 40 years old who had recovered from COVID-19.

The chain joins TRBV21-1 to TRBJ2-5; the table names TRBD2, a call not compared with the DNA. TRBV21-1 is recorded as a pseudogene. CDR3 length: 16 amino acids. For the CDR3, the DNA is TGTGCCAGCACCAGAAGAGCGGAGGAGGGACAAGAGACCCAGTACTTC. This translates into CASTRRAEEGQETQYF.

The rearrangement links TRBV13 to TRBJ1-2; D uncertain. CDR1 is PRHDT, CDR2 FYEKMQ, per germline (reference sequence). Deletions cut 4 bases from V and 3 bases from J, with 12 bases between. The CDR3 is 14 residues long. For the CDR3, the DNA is TGTGCCAGCAGCTCAGAGGTCCGATACTATGGCTACACCTTC. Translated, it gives CASSSEVRYYGYTF.

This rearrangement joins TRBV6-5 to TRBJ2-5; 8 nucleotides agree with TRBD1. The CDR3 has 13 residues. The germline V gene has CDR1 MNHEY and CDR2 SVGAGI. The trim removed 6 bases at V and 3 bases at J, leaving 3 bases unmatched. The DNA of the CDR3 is TGTGCCAGCAGACCGGACAGGGAAGAGACCCAGTACTTC. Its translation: CASRPDREETQYF.

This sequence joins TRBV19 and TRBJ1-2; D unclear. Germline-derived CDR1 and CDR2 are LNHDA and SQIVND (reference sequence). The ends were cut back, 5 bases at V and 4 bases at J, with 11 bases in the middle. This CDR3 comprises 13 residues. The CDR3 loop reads CASSYQILYGYTF. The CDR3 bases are TGTGCCAGTAGTTACCAGATCCTCTATGGCTACACCTTC.

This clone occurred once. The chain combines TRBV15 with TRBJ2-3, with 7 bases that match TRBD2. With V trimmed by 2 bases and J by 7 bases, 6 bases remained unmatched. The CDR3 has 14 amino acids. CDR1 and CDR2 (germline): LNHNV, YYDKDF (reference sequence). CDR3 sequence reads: CATSRIPSGYTQYF. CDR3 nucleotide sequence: TGTGCCACCAGCAGAATTCCTAGCGGCTATACGCAGTATTTT.

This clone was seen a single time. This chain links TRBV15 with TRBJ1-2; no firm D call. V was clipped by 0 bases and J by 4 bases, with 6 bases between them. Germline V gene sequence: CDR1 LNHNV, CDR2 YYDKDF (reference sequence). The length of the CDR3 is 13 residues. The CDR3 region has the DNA TGTGCCACCAGCAGAGACGGGTCCTATGGCTACACCTTC. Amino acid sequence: CATSRDGSYGYTF. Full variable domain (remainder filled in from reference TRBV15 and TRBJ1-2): DAMVIQNPRYQVTQFGKPVTLSCSQTLNHNVMYWYQQKSSQAPKLLFHYYDKDFNNEADTPDNFQSRRPNTSFCFLDIRSPGLGDTAMYLCATSRDGSYGYTFGSGTRLTVV.

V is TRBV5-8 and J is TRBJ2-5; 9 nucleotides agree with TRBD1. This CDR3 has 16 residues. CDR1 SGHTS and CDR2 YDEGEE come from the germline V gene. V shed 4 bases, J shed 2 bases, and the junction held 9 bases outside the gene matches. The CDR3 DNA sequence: TGTGCCAGCAGCCCCGCTCCTGGACAGGGGCAAGAGACCCAGTACTTC. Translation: CASSPAPGQGQETQYF.

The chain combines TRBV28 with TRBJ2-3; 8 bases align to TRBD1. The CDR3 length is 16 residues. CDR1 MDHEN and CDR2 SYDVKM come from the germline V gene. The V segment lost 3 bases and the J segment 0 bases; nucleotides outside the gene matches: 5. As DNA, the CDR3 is TGTGCCAGCAGTTTTGGACAGGGCCCTAGCACAGATACGCAGTATTTT. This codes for CASSFGQGPSTDTQYF.

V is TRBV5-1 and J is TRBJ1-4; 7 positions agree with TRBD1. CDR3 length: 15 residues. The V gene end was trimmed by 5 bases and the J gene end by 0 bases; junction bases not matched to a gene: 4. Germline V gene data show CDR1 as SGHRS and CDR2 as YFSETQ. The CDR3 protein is CASRWTGTTNEKLFF. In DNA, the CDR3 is TGCGCCAGCAGATGGACAGGCACAACTAATGAAAAACTGTTTTTT.

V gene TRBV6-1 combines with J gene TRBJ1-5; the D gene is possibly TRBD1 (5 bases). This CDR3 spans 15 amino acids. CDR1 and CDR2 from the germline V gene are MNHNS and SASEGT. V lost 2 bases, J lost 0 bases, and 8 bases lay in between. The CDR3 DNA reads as TGTGCCAGCAGTGAATGGGGCAGTAGCAATCAGCCCCAGCATTTT. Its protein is CASSEWGSSNQPQHF.

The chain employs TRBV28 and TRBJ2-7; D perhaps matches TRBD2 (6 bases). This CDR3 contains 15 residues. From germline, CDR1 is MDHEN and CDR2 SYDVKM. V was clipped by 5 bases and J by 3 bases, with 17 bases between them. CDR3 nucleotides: TGTGCCAGCAGTCCCCGCCCGCGGGAAGACTACGAGCAGTACTTC. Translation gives CASSPRPREDYEQYF.

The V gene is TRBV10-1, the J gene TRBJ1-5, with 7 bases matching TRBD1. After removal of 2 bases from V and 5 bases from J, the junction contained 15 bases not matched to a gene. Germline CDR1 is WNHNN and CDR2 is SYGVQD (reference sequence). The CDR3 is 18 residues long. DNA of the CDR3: TGCGCCAGCAGTGAGAAGGGGGCCATCCGGCCCGGGGATCAGCCCCAGCATTTT. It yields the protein CASSEKGAIRPGDQPQHF.

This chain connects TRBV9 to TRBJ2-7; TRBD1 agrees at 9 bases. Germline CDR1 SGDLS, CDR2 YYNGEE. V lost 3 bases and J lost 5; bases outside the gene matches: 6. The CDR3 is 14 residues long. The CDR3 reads CASSGTGGRDEQYF. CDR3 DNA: TGTGCCAGCAGCGGAACAGGGGGCAGGGACGAGCAGTACTTC.

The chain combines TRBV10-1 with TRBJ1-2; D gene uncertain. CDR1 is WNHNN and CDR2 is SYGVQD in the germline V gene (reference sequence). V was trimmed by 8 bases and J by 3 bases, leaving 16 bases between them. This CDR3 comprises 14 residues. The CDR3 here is CASAPPAAHYGYTF. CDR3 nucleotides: TGCGCCAGCGCCCCTCCCGCAGCGCACTATGGCTACACCTTC.

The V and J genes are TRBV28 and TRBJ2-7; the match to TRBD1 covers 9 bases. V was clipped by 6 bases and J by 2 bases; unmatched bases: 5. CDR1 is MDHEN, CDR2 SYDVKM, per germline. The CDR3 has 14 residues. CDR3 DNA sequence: TGTGCCAGCAGGGACAGGGGTAGCCCCTACGAGCAGTACTTC. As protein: CASRDRGSPYEQYF.

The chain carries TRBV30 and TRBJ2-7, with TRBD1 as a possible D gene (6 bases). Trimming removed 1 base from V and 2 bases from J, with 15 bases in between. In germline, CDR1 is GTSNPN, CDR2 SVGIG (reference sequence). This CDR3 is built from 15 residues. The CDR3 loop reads CAWSGSTTGAYEQYF. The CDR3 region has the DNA TGTGCCTGGAGTGGATCTACGACAGGAGCCTACGAGCAGTACTTC.

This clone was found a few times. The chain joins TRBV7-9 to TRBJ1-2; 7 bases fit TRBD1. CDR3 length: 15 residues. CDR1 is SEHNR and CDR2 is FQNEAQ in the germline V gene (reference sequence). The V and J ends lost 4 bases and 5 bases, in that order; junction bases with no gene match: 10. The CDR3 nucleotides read TGTGCCAGCAGCTCACCCGGACAGGTGGGGTATGGCTACACCTTC. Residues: CASSSPGQVGYGYTF.

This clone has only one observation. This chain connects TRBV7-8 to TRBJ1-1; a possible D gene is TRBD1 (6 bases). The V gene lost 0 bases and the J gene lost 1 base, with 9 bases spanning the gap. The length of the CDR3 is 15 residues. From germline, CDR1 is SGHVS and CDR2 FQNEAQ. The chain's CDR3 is CASSLALGGNTEAFF. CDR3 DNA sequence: TGTGCCAGCAGCTTAGCCCTAGGGGGGAACACTGAAGCTTTCTTT.

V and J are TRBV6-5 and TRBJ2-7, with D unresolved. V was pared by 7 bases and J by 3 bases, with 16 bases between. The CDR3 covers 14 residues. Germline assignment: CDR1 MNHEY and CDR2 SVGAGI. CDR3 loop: CASTRTGGDYEQYF. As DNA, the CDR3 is TGTGCCAGCACCCGAACCGGCGGAGACTACGAGCAGTACTTC.

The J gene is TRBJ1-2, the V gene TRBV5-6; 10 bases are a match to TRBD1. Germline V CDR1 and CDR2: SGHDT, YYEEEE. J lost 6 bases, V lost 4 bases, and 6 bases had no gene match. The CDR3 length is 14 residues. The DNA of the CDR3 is TGTGCCAGCAGCCAAGGGACAGGGGAAGATGGCTACACCTTC. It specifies CASSQGTGEDGYTF.

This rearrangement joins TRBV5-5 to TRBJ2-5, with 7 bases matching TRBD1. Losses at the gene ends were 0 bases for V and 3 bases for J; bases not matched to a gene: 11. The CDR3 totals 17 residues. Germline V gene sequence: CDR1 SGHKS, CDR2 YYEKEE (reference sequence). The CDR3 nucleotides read TGTGCCAGCAGCTTGGAAGGTTGGACAGGAAGGGAAGAGACCCAGTACTTC. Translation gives CASSLEGWTGREETQYF.

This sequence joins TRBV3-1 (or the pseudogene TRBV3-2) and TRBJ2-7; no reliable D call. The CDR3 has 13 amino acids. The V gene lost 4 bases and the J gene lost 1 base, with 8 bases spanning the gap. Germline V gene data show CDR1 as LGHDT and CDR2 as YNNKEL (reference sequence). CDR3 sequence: CASSPGGSYEQYF. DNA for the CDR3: TGTGCCAGCAGCCCAGGTGGGTCCTACGAGCAGTACTTC.

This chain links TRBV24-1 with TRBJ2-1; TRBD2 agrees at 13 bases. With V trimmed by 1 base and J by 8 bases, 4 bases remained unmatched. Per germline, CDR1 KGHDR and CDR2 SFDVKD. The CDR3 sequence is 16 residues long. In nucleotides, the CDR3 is TGTGCCACCAGTGATTTCACTAGCGGGAGGGCCGATGAGCAGTTCTTC. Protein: CATSDFTSGRADEQFF.

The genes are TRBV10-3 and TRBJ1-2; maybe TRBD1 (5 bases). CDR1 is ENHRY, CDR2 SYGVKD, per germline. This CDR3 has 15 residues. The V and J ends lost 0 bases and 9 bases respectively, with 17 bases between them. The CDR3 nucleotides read TGTGCCATCAGTGAGTCGACAGAATCCTTGGTTAGCTACACCTTC. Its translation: CAISESTESLVSYTF.

The DNA of the CDR3 is TGTGCCAGCAGTCAACAGACGGTGAAAAACATTCAGTACTTC. It encodes CASSQQTVKNIQYF. The chain couples TRBV28 to TRBJ2-4; D not certain. With 5 bases removed from V and 4 bases from J, the gap between germline ends came to 12 bases. Germline V CDR1 and CDR2: MDHEN, SYDVKM. The CDR3 has 14 residues.

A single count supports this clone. DNA for the CDR3: TGTGCCAGCAGCTTAACTAGCGGGGGGGCAAGGGAGACCCAGTACTTC. Residues: CASSLTSGGARETQYF. The chain uses TRBV7-6 and TRBJ2-5; 13 nucleotides match TRBD2. This CDR3 contains 16 residues. With V trimmed by 2 bases and J by 5 bases, 5 bases remained unmatched. Germline loops: CDR1 SGHVS, CDR2 FNYEAQ. The entire variable domain, with the rest obtained from reference TRBV7-6 and TRBJ2-5, is as follows: GAGVSQSPRYKVTKRGQDVALRCDPISGHVSLYWYRQALGQGPEFLTYFNYEAQQDKSGLPNDRFSAERPEGSISTLTIQRTEQRDSAMYRCASSLTSGGARETQYFGPGTRLLVL.

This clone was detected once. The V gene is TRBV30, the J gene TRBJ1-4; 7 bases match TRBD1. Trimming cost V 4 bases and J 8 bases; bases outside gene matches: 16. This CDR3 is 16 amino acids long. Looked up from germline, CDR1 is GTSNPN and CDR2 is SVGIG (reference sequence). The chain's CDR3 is CAWIQGRGDPSEKLFF. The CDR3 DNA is TGTGCCTGGATACAGGGGCGTGGGGACCCATCGGAAAAACTGTTTTTT.

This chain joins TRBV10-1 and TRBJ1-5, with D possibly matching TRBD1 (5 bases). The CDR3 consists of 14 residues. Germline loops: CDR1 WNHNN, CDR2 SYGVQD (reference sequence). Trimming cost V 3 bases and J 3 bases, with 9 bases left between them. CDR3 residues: CASSEYRPNQPQHF. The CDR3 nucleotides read TGCGCCAGCAGTGAATACAGGCCCAATCAGCCCCAGCATTTT.

The CDR3 spells CASSQDKEIPVPELFF. The DNA of the CDR3 is TGCGCCAGCAGCCAAGACAAGGAGATCCCTGTTCCAGAGCTGTTTTTT. The chain uses TRBV4-1 and TRBJ2-2; D call uncertain. The CDR3 loop spans 16 amino acids. Looked up from germline, CDR1 is MGHRA and CDR2 is YSYEKL. With 0 bases removed from V and 11 bases from J, the gap between germline ends came to 19 bases.

The CDR3 region is CSASFPGQGAREQFF. The DNA for the CDR3 is TGCAGTGCTAGTTTTCCGGGACAGGGGGCCCGTGAGCAGTTCTTC. The chain couples TRBV20-1 to TRBJ2-1, with 12 bases fitting TRBD1. J gave up 9 bases and V 3 bases, and 9 bases lay outside the gene matches. This CDR3 is 15 amino acids long. Germline values: CDR1 DFQATT, CDR2 SNEGSKA (reference sequence).